The 8 T cell receptor beta chains below were found in one sample sequenced in a study of blood T cell repertoires in COVID-19. The repertoire was sequenced with immunoSEQ multiplex PCR; TCRdb's copy has only in-frame clones and lacks some. The table records 98,000 or so clones, roughly four fifths of them present only once. Sequencing used peripheral blood. All receptors derive from a man in his 60s with acute or convalescent COVID-19.

V usage is TRBV10-3 and J usage is TRBJ2-3, with D perhaps matching TRBD1 (6 bases). Trimming cost V 8 bases and J 0 bases, with 6 bases left between them. Germline-derived CDR1 and CDR2 are ENHRY and SYGVKD. The CDR3 contains 12 residues. The CDR3 DNA is TGTGCCATCCAGGGGAGCACAGATACGCAGTATTTT. Translating gives CAIQGSTDTQYF.

The CDR3 spells CASANSYMNTEAFF. CDR3 sequence (DNA): TGTGCCAGCGCGAACAGCTACATGAACACTGAAGCTTTCTTT. The rearrangement joins TRBV18 to TRBJ1-1; D is undetermined. Germline-derived CDR1 and CDR2 are KGHSH and LQKENI. Trimming removed 8 bases from V and 0 bases from J, with 13 bases in between. This CDR3 region has 14 residues. Full variable domain (rest looked up from reference TRBV18 and TRBJ1-1): NAGVMQNPRHLVRRRGQEARLRCSPMKGHSHVYWYRQLPEEGLKFMVYLQKENIIDESGMPKERFSAEFPKEGPSILRIQQVVRGDSAAYFCASANSYMNTEAFFGQGTRLTVV.

To note about this clone: One end of the junction fails to match germline, which may point to a read error. V usage is TRBV7-9 and J usage is TRBJ1-6, with 9 positions matching TRBD1. The CDR3 contains 15 residues. Germline CDR1 SEHNR, CDR2 FQNEAQ (reference sequence). CDR3 DNA sequence: TGTGCCAGCAGGGGACAGGGAACTCTGAATTTACCCCTCCACTTT. Protein sequence: CASRGQGTLNLPLHF.

The V and J genes are TRBV28 and TRBJ1-6; the match to TRBD1 covers 7 bases. The CDR3 has 17 residues. V trimming: 0 bases; J trimming: 7 bases; junction bases outside the gene matches: 9. Germline CDR1 MDHEN, CDR2 SYDVKM. CDR3 region: CASSLWGQSVSNSPLHF. For the CDR3, the DNA is TGTGCCAGCAGTTTATGGGGACAGTCGGTTTCGAATTCACCCCTCCACTTT.

The chain has TRBV10-3 and TRBJ2-3; 11 nucleotides align to TRBD2. Germline V gene data show CDR1 as ENHRY and CDR2 as SYGVKD. There are 16 residues in the CDR3. J was trimmed by 0 bases and V by 5 bases; bases with no gene match: 4. Written as DNA, the CDR3 is TGTGCCATCAGTCCTACTAGCGGGGGAAGCACAGATACGCAGTATTTT. Its translation is CAISPTSGGSTDTQYF.

A few counts support this clone. This rearrangement joins TRBV10-3 to TRBJ1-2; no clear D. This CDR3 contains 14 residues. V was clipped by 9 bases and J by 0 bases, with 14 bases between them. The germline CDR1 and CDR2 sequences are ENHRY and SYGVKD. CDR3 sequence: CAICPQQTNYGYTF. CDR3 nucleotide sequence: TGTGCCATTTGCCCGCAACAAACTAACTATGGCTACACCTTC.

The chain recombines TRBV28 with TRBJ1-6; no firm D call. V lost 8 bases and J 0 bases, leaving 11 bases between the germline ends. The germline V gene encodes CDR1 MDHEN and CDR2 SYDVKM. The CDR3 length is 15 residues. The CDR3 is CASLDWSSYNSPLHF. The CDR3 DNA reads TGTGCCAGCCTGGACTGGAGCTCCTATAATTCACCCCTCCACTTT.

This chain joins TRBV2 and TRBJ1-2; 9 bases match TRBD1. The CDR3 runs to 16 residues. The J segment lost 5 bases and the V segment lost 6 bases, leaving 13 bases of the junction unmatched. Germline CDR1 is SNHLY and CDR2 is FYNNEI. This CDR3 reads CASRRMGQGMRYGYTF. In DNA, the CDR3 is TGTGCCAGCAGGAGGATGGGACAGGGAATGCGGTATGGCTACACCTTC.